The 16 T cell receptor beta chains below were found in one sample sequenced in a study of Ad26.COV2.S vaccination and SARS-CoV-2 variants. Regarding treatment: roughly 19 received Ad26.COV2.S at low or high dose, single or two shots; 5 received placebo; per-sample allocation not given. Sampling took place 63 days after the first vaccine or placebo injection. The assay was immunoSEQ multiplex PCR, and TCRdb's table has in-frame clones only and misses some. In the table there are more than 300,000 clones, about 82% of which are singletons. Sequencing used peripheral blood, obtained in a trial of Ad26.COV2.S vaccine versus placebo. Receptors originate from a person aged 18-65 years who received the Ad26.COV2.S COVID-19 vaccine or a placebo.

About this clone itself: This CDR3 is also generated by other DNA sequences in the sample. The V and J genes are TRBV28 and TRBJ2-7; tentative D call: TRBD2 (6 bases). Germline CDR1 is MDHEN and CDR2 is SYDVKM. Trimming stripped 5 bases from V and 2 bases from J, with 16 bases between. This CDR3 comprises 15 residues. DNA of the CDR3: TGTGCCAGCAGTCCCCAAGCCGGGGGAACCTACGAGCAGTACTTC. Residues: CASSPQAGGTYEQYF. The full variable domain, its missing parts supplied by reference TRBV28 and TRBJ2-7, is DVKVTQSSRYLVKRTGEKVFLECVQDMDHENMFWYRQDPGLGLRLIYFSYDVKMKEKGDIPEGYSVSREKKERFSLILESASTNQTSMYLCASSPQAGGTYEQYFGPGTRLTVT.

The rearrangement links TRBV13 to TRBJ2-5; 9 nucleotides match TRBD1. This CDR3 is 14 amino acids long. Germline assignment: CDR1 PRHDT and CDR2 FYEKMQ (reference sequence). V lost 6 bases and J lost 4; bases outside the gene matches: 6. CDR3 protein: CASRLTGQGETQYF. The CDR3 DNA is TGTGCCAGCAGACTAACGGGACAGGGAGAGACCCAGTACTTC.

The genes are TRBV27 and TRBJ1-2; TRBD1 matches at 10 bases. The CDR3 is made up of 15 amino acids. Germline V lookup: CDR1 MNHEY, CDR2 SMNVEV (reference sequence). The V gene end was trimmed by 3 bases and the J gene end by 4 bases; junction bases not matched to a gene: 5. DNA for the CDR3: TGTGCCAGCAGTTTCGACAGGGGGCCCTCCTATGGCTACACCTTC. Amino acid sequence: CASSFDRGPSYGYTF.

The genes are TRBV7-9 and TRBJ2-3; no firm D call. The CDR3 length is 11 residues. Germline V gives CDR1 SEHNR, CDR2 FQNEAQ (reference sequence). The V and J ends lost 3 bases and 5 bases respectively, with 3 bases between them. As DNA, the CDR3 is TGTGCCAGCAGCTTTGTAGATACGCAGTATTTT. This translates into CASSFVDTQYF.

The chain combines TRBV2 with TRBJ1-2; 7 bases line up with TRBD1. V shed 8 bases, J shed 7 bases, and the junction held 10 bases outside the gene matches. The CDR3 runs to 13 residues. The germline gives CDR1 SNHLY, CDR2 FYNNEI. Here the CDR3 reads CASSLGAGGGYTF. The CDR3 nucleotides read TGTGCCAGCTCCCTGGGGGCAGGGGGTGGCTACACCTTC.

This CDR3 is CASSTIGDTQYF. CDR3 in DNA: TGTGCCAGCAGCACAATCGGTGATACGCAGTATTTT. The V and J genes are TRBV7-3 and TRBJ2-3; D is unresolved. V was clipped by 5 bases and J by 6 bases, with 9 bases between them. Germline CDR1 and CDR2: SGHTA and FQGTGA. The CDR3 runs 12 residues.

The chain combines TRBV7-8 with TRBJ2-1; perhaps D is TRBD1 or TRBD2 (6 bases each). Germline lookup yields CDR1 SGHVS and CDR2 FQNEAQ. CDR3 length: 15 amino acids. With 4 bases removed from V and 8 bases from J, the gap between germline ends came to 18 bases. The CDR3 sequence is CASSSLGGPFHEQFF. The DNA of the CDR3 is TGTGCCAGCAGCTCCCTAGGGGGGCCTTTTCATGAGCAGTTCTTC.

This clone occurred a few times. This chain links TRBV19 with TRBJ1-2; maybe TRBD1 (5 bases). The CDR3 extends over 14 amino acids. Germline V lookup: CDR1 LNHDA, CDR2 SQIVND (reference sequence). V was trimmed by 2 bases and J by 3 bases, leaving 10 bases between them. CDR3 sequence reads: CASSISQAYYGYTF. In nucleotides, the CDR3 is TGTGCCAGTAGTATATCACAGGCATACTATGGCTACACCTTC.

This chain uses TRBV5-1 with TRBJ1-1; 11 nucleotides line up with TRBD1. Looked up from germline, CDR1 is SGHRS and CDR2 is YFSETQ. The CDR3 length is 15 residues. V lost 4 bases, J lost 3 bases, and 5 bases stayed unmatched. The CDR3 spells CASSPRDRGDTEAFF. The CDR3 nucleotides read TGCGCCAGCAGCCCCCGGGACAGGGGGGACACTGAAGCTTTCTTT.

This chain joins TRBV19 and TRBJ1-1, with TRBD1 as a possible D gene (6 bases). The V and J ends lost 9 bases and 5 bases respectively, with 10 bases between them. The CDR3 extends over 11 amino acids. Germline V gene lookup returns CDR1 LNHDA and CDR2 SQIVND (reference sequence). CDR3 amino acids: CASQGRTEAFF. The CDR3 DNA follows: TGTGCCAGCCAGGGGAGGACTGAAGCTTTCTTT.

The J gene is TRBJ2-5, the V gene TRBV25-1; D perhaps matches TRBD2 (5 bases). The CDR3 loop spans 18 amino acids. The V end was cut by 7 bases, the J end by 5 bases, with 29 bases between. Germline CDR1 is MGHDK and CDR2 is SYGVNS. CDR3 region: CASTATVGGPRTLETQYF. Here the CDR3 DNA reads TGTGCCAGCACCGCCACTGTAGGAGGACCGCGAACTTTGGAGACCCAGTACTTC.

The chain uses TRBV19 and TRBJ2-2, with D maybe TRBD1 (6 bases). The germline V gene has CDR1 LNHDA and CDR2 SQIVND (reference sequence). CDR3 length: 17 residues. The V and J ends lost 4 bases and 4 bases respectively, with 19 bases between them. Here the CDR3 reads CASSTRPGAYGTGELFF. The CDR3 nucleotides are TGTGCCAGTAGTACCAGACCAGGGGCGTACGGCACCGGGGAGCTGTTTTTT.

Note on this clone: This likely traces to a read error, being one base from a far larger clone. CDR3 in amino acids: CASSLIGYGYTF. The CDR3 DNA follows: TGTGCCAGCAGTTTAATTGGGTATGGCTACACCTTC. The genes are TRBV28 and TRBJ1-2; D is unresolved. CDR1 and CDR2 from the germline V gene are MDHEN and SYDVKM. The ends were cut back, 2 bases at V and 5 bases at J, with 6 bases in the middle. This CDR3 has 12 residues.

V and J are TRBV12-3 or TRBV12-4 and TRBJ2-7; a weak D match, TRBD2 (6 bases). This CDR3 is built from 11 residues. The germline V and J ends were trimmed by 6 bases and 4 bases, with 7 bases remaining between them. CDR3 region: CASSRGYEQYF. Written as DNA, the CDR3 is TGTGCCAGCAGCCGGGGGTACGAGCAGTACTTC.

The CDR3 loop reads CASSLWDLSTDTQYF. The CDR3, as DNA: TGTGCCAGCAGCTTATGGGATTTAAGCACAGATACGCAGTATTTT. V usage is TRBV7-8 and J usage is TRBJ2-3; D is unclear. With 2 bases removed from V and 0 bases from J, the gap between germline ends came to 9 bases. Germline V gene lookup returns CDR1 SGHVS and CDR2 FQNEAQ. This CDR3 comprises 15 residues. The full variable domain, its missing parts supplied by reference TRBV7-8 and TRBJ2-3, is GAGVSQSPRYKVAKRGQDVALRCDPISGHVSLFWYQQALGQGPEFLTYFQNEAQLDKSGLPSDRFFAERPEGSVSTLKIQRTQQEDSAVYLCASSLWDLSTDTQYFGPGTRLTVL.

This chain links TRBV11-1 with TRBJ1-2; D is perhaps TRBD1 (5 bases). This CDR3 has 13 amino acids. The V end lost 4 bases, the J end lost 8 bases, and 14 bases lay between the germline ends. CDR1 SGHAT and CDR2 FQDESV come from the germline V gene (reference sequence). CDR3 protein: CASSSPGLSGYTF. CDR3 DNA: TGTGCCAGCAGCTCCCCGGGGCTGAGCGGCTACACCTTC. The variable domain in full, with the rest retrieved from reference TRBV11-1 and TRBJ1-2, is EAEVAQSPRYKITEKSQAVAFWCDPISGHATLYWYRQILGQGPELLVQFQDESVVDDSQLPKDRFSAERLKGVDSTLKIQPAELGDSAMYLCASSSPGLSGYTFGSGTRLTVV.